This T cell receptor (beta chain) appears in the sequencing data of a study of blood T cell repertoires in COVID-19. For the study at large: Samples representing acute and convalescent COVID-19 were sourced from the United States, Italy and Spain. The cDNA or gDNA used as material had been derived from T cells, B-cell-depleted T cells, or PBMCs.

This CDR3 is built from 14 residues. The germline V gene has CDR1 LNHDA and CDR2 SQIVND (reference sequence). V dropped 6 bases and J dropped 3 bases, with 15 bases sitting between them. As handled by the study authors: From reference gene primer amplification, estimates of nucleated cell counts were derived. Repertoires were generated with immunoSEQ multiplex PCR, while TCRdb's copy carries only in-frame clones and drops some. V, J and clone size are taken as reported in that table, and D and trimming were inferred from the DNA itself. The sample yields roughly 70,000 clones, 91% seen once. The receptor was derived from a human donor with active COVID-19. The donor label of this sample is uncertain. The specimen was peripheral blood. The chain recombines TRBV19 with TRBJ2-7; possibly TRBD1 for D (6 bases). The CDR3 DNA follows: TGTGCCAGTAGCGGCCCGTGGACAGACTACGAGCAGTACTTC. It is translated as CASSGPWTDYEQYF.